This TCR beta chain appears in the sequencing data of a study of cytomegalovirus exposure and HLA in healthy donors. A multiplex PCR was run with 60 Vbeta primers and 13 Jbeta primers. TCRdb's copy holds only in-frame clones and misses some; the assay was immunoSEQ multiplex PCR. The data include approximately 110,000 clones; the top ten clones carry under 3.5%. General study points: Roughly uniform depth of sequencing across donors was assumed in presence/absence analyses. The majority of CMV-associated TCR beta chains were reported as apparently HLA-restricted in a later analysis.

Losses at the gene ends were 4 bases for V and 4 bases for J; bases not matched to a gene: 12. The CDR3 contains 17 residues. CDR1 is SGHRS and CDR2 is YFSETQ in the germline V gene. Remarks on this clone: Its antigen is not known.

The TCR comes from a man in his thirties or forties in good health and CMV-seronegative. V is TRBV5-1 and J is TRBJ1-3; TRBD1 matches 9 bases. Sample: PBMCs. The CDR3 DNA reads TGCGCCAGCAGCGCGTCTACAGGGGGCGCATCGGGAAACACCATATATTTT. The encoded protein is CASSASTGGASGNTIYF.